Listed here is a single TCR beta chain. Its target antigen remains unknown. No base quality values were provided; no much bigger clone lies one nucleotide off. The germline V gene yields SGDLS for CDR1 and YYNGEE for CDR2. Relative to germline, V is 0 bases shorter and J is 2 bases shorter, with 15 bases between their ends. From its cysteine to its phenylalanine, the CDR3 spans 17 amino acids. Here the CDR3 DNA is all that survives: 51 bases in frame from base 1. This record belongs to a study of blood T cell repertoires in COVID-19 (dated by TCRdb to 2018 to 2020). Broadly, across the study: Samples from collaborators originated in the United States, Italy and Spain and spanned both the acute and convalescent phases of COVID-19. The material from the prospective study consisted of cDNA or gDNA derived from T cells, B-cell-depleted T cells, or PBMCs. Subjects who had been exposed to COVID-19, were actively infected with it, or had recovered from it provided the deeply sampled blood TCRbeta repertoires that made up the dataset. The repertoires were released in a freely available public database intended as a resource for research on the immune response to SARS-CoV-2. Samples came from the ongoing ImmuneRACE study (first 160 participants) plus 1,254 subjects from 6 global collaborators. Sample metadata almost always included a de-identified subject ID, COVID-19 status, age in years and sex. HLA class I and class II types, where available, came from metadata supplied by the sample provider rather than from assay-based typing. The full study reports these points: Clinical and demographic metadata were provided uncurated, with the amount varying by source and participant.

Collaborating institutions collected whole blood in K2EDTA tubes following their own protocols. For TCRbeta analysis, collaborator samples were shipped as frozen whole blood, as isolated PBMCs, or as DNA extracted from either sample type. The immunoSEQ Assay, a bias-controlled multiplex PCR, was used to amplify TCRbeta CDR3 regions from genomic DNA. The published analysis was carried out like this. Within the assay, amplification of reference gene primers was used to estimate how many nucleated cells each sample contained. To quantify the absolute abundance of each unique TCRbeta CDR3 rearrangement, sequence reads were collapsed and filtered. For each sample, productive Simpson clonality was calculated as the square root of Simpson's diversity index across productive rearrangements. As stored in TCRdb, this immuneACCESS dataset retains in-frame rearrangements with V and J assigned. A fraction of the clones does not appear; measured against another copy, unresolved V genes explain less than half of the discrepancy, and the remainder lacks a known reason. The V and J calls and clone size are taken from that table; D and trimming were inferred from the DNA. The sample data list 350,000 to 450,000 clones, and about 85% of these were observed just once. The ten largest account for 3.6% of the sample.

This receptor was taken from a woman aged 18 to 35 with acute or convalescent COVID-19. The rearrangement joined TRBV9 to TRBJ2-1; TRBD2 could be the D gene, as 6 bases match. The sample consisted of peripheral blood. The CDR3 in this case is CASSVGIGEAPYNEQFF. The DNA sequence reads TGTGCCAGCAGCGTAGGAATTGGGGAGGCCCCCTACAATGAGCAGTTCTTC.